This T cell receptor (beta chain) was recovered during a study of T-cell reconstitution after alpha-beta-depleted transplantation in children. This clonotype was counted at least ten times. A TCRbeta library incorporating unique molecular identifiers was prepared. TCRdb fed the PCR reads into MiXCR, producing one record per CDR3 protein. The repertoire holds roughly 250,000 distinct CDR3 sequences, under 9.5% seen once, with approximately 6% in the top ten. The CDR3 totals 14 residues. From germline, CDR1 is SGHRS and CDR2 YFSETQ. V shed 4 bases and J shed 8 bases, with 16 bases lying between them. The J gene is TRBJ2-1, the V gene TRBV5-1, with D uncertain. This clonotype was obtained from a male patient younger than 18 who had a stem cell transplant for acute lymphoblastic leukemia, so the T cells may come from the graft donor. The sample here was PBMCs, mostly from graft donor cells, taken 180 days after TCRalphabeta/CD19-depleted stem cell transplant. The CDR3 DNA sequence: TGCGCCAGCAGCGCCGGGTTTCCCCGAGATGAGCAGTTCTTC. Translated: CASSAGFPRDEQFF.